Shown below are 28 T cell receptor beta chains from a single sample sequenced in a study of T cell responses to AZD1222 COVID-19 vaccine (dated by TCRdb to the early 2020s). The time point label, read with the paper, signifies: baseline before first vaccination. Preparation of the library involved the immunoSEQ multiplex PCR assay. In its TCRdb copy, this immuneACCESS table keeps in-frame sequences only and misses some clones. Where compared with another copy, unresolved V genes explain less than half of these, and the others have no known cause. The table for this sample lists tens of thousands of clones; roughly nine tenths of them were counted only once. The top ten constitute around 2.8% of the sample. The sample was peripheral blood, taken on day 0 of AZD1222 vaccination. The source is an adult in good health.

This CDR3 reads CASSIRGGGSSSYEQYF. The CDR3 DNA sequence: TGTGCCAGTAGTATACGGGGAGGCGGGTCGAGCTCCTACGAGCAGTACTTC. The chain carries TRBV19 and TRBJ2-7, with D perhaps TRBD2 (6 bases). The CDR3 sequence is 17 residues long. Trimming cost V 2 bases and J 0 bases, with 17 bases left between them. CDR1 and CDR2 (germline): LNHDA, SQIVND (reference sequence).

This clone came up a few times. The chain employs TRBV6-1 and TRBJ1-2; 9 bases fit TRBD1. This CDR3 comprises 13 residues. Trimming took 3 bases from V and 11 from J; bases not matched to a gene: 7. CDR1 MNHNS and CDR2 SASEGT come from the germline V gene. In DNA, the CDR3 is TGTGCCAGCAGTGACCCCGGGACAGGGCCGTACACCTTC. Translation: CASSDPGTGPYTF.

The V gene is TRBV2, the J gene TRBJ1-2, with 9 bases identical to TRBD1. The germline V gene encodes CDR1 SNHLY and CDR2 FYNNEI. The J segment lost 1 base and the V segment lost 9 bases, leaving 9 bases of the junction unmatched. The CDR3 has 15 amino acids. The CDR3 DNA reads TGTGCCAGTGCAGGGACAGGGTTTGATAACTATGGCTACACCTTC. Protein: CASAGTGFDNYGYTF.

The chain links TRBV11-2 to TRBJ2-7; weak D call: TRBD1 (6 bases). The V gene lost 1 base and the J gene lost 0 bases, with 13 bases spanning the gap. Germline V CDR1 and CDR2: SGHAT, FQNNGV. The CDR3 has 16 residues. The chain's CDR3 is CASSLGGGLSSYEQYF. Written as DNA, the CDR3 is TGTGCCAGCAGCTTAGGTGGGGGCTTGAGCTCCTACGAGCAGTACTTC.

The CDR3 region is CASSLYRAGSGGELFF. CDR3 nucleotides: TGTGCCAGCAGTTTATACCGGGCGGGTTCCGGCGGGGAGCTGTTTTTT. The V and J genes are TRBV28 and TRBJ2-2; D perhaps matches TRBD2 (5 bases). CDR1 MDHEN and CDR2 SYDVKM come from the germline V gene. The CDR3 totals 16 residues. Deletions cut 1 base from V and 7 bases from J, with 16 bases between.

The CDR3 DNA is TGTGCCAGCAGCCGTTCCGGGACCCCGGGCGGGGAGCTGTTTTTT. Amino acids: CASSRSGTPGGELFF. This chain connects TRBV5-6 to TRBJ2-2; the D call may be TRBD1 or TRBD2 (5 bases each). The CDR3 sequence is 15 residues long. The V gene's germline CDR1 is SGHDT and CDR2 YYEEEE. The V end was cut by 4 bases, the J end by 7 bases, with 17 bases between.

This clone appeared once. The chain recombines TRBV5-6 with TRBJ1-2; D might be TRBD1 (6 bases). There are 17 residues in the CDR3. V was shortened by 0 bases and J by 0 bases, with 15 bases between the two germline ends. Looked up from germline, CDR1 is SGHDT and CDR2 is YYEEEE. The CDR3 reads CASSLVGGRVTNYGYTF. The DNA for the CDR3 is TGTGCCAGCAGCTTGGTTGGGGGCCGTGTCACTAACTATGGCTACACCTTC.

The chain employs TRBV7-8 and TRBJ2-2; 7 bases match TRBD2. The CDR3 covers 18 residues. Germline V lookup: CDR1 SGHVS, CDR2 FQNEAQ. The V gene end was trimmed by 0 bases and the J gene end by 2 bases; junction bases not matched to a gene: 9. CDR3 sequence reads: CASSLAPGLAANTGELFF. The DNA for the CDR3 is TGTGCCAGCAGCTTAGCGCCCGGGCTAGCGGCAAACACCGGGGAGCTGTTTTTT.

V is TRBV3-1 (or the pseudogene TRBV3-2) and J is TRBJ2-1, with D perhaps matching TRBD1 (5 bases). Germline V CDR1 and CDR2: LGHDT, YNNKEL (reference sequence). V was clipped by 4 bases and J by 9 bases, with 13 bases between them. The CDR3 consists of 13 residues. The CDR3 region is CASSPYRKTEQFF. The DNA of the CDR3 is TGTGCCAGCAGCCCATACAGGAAAACTGAGCAGTTCTTC.

This clone was seen just once. The V and J genes are TRBV9 and TRBJ1-1; D unclear. This CDR3 has 17 residues. V gave up 6 bases and J gave up 0 bases, with 21 bases separating them. Germline CDR1 and CDR2: SGDLS and YYNGEE. The DNA for the CDR3 is TGTGCCAGCACATTAACCGGGCAAAGCGGGGTGAACACTGAAGCTTTCTTT. Translating gives CASTLTGQSGVNTEAFF.

In regard to this clone: A junction boundary mismatches the germline segment, possibly from a read error. The CDR3 region has the DNA TGTGCCAGCAGTTTAGGAGCCTACGAGCAGTACTTC. Residues: CASSLGAYEQYF. The J gene is TRBJ2-7, the V gene TRBV7-9; D unclear. This CDR3 is built from 12 residues. Germline V gives CDR1 SEHNR, CDR2 FQNEAQ (reference sequence).

J is TRBJ2-6 and V is TRBV9; D gene uncertain. V lost 0 bases to trimming and J lost 2 bases, with 3 bases between them. The CDR3 runs to 14 residues. Germline V CDR1 and CDR2: SGDLS, YYNGEE. CDR3 bases: TGTGCCAGCAGCGTAGGGGCTGGGGCCAACGTCCTGACTTTC. Amino acid sequence: CASSVGAGANVLTF. The whole variable domain, remainder taken from reference TRBV9 and TRBJ2-6, is DSGVTQTPKHLITATGQRVTLRCSPRSGDLSVYWYQQSLDQGLQFLIQYYNGEERAKGNILERFSAQQFPDLHSELNLSSLELGDSALYFCASSVGAGANVLTFGAGSRLTVL.

This clone occurred once. The V call is TRBV7-8, the J call TRBJ1-2, with a possible D match to TRBD1 (6 bases). Germline CDR1 is SGHVS and CDR2 is FQNEAQ. The CDR3 runs to 14 residues. V was shortened by 2 bases and J by 6 bases, with 13 bases between the two germline ends. The CDR3, as DNA: TGTGCCAGCAGCTTATTACAGGGCAGCGATGGCTACACCTTC. It translates to CASSLLQGSDGYTF.

In regard to this clone: Relative to the germline gene, one junction end is altered; a read error may explain this. The rearrangement uses TRBV11-2 and TRBJ1-3; 7 positions match TRBD1. The CDR3 has 16 residues. The germline V gene has CDR1 SGHAT and CDR2 FQNNGV. The CDR3 coding sequence is TGTGCCAGCAGCTTTTGGCCACAGGGGTCTAAAAACACCATATGTTTT. It specifies CASSFWPQGSKNTICF.

The chain joins TRBV27 to TRBJ2-3, with 7 bases lining up with TRBD1. Germline values: CDR1 MNHEY, CDR2 SMNVEV (reference sequence). CDR3 length: 18 amino acids. The J segment lost 4 bases and the V segment lost 5 bases, leaving 18 bases of the junction unmatched. The CDR3 protein is CASSPTSGQRLSPDTQYF. The DNA of the CDR3 is TGTGCCAGCAGTCCGACCTCGGGACAGCGGCTTTCCCCAGATACGCAGTATTTT.

This chain connects TRBV4-1 to TRBJ2-3, with 9 bases fitting TRBD2. Per germline, CDR1 MGHRA and CDR2 YSYEKL. Unmatched junction bases numbered 6, after V lost 0 bases and J lost 2 bases. The CDR3 sequence is 17 residues long. The CDR3 DNA is TGCGCCAGCAGCCAAGAGCGGCTAGCGGGACCCACAGATACGCAGTATTTT. This codes for CASSQERLAGPTDTQYF.

This chain links TRBV11-3 with TRBJ2-1; 8 bases line up with TRBD1. The V gene end was trimmed by 5 bases and the J gene end by 7 bases; junction bases not matched to a gene: 16. Germline V lookup: CDR1 SGHNT, CDR2 YENEEA. The CDR3 has 17 amino acids. The CDR3, as DNA: TGTGCCAGCAGCCCACGCCACACAGGGGGGTGGGGGAATGAGCAGTTCTTC. It yields the protein CASSPRHTGGWGNEQFF.

This sequence joins TRBV6-5 and TRBJ1-5; 8 bases map to TRBD1. After removal of 6 bases from V and 5 bases from J, the junction contained 9 bases not matched to a gene. Germline CDR1 MNHEY, CDR2 SVGAGI. The CDR3 length is 15 residues. For the CDR3, the DNA is TGTGCCAGCAGCCCACAGGGGGGATCGCATCAGCCCCAGCATTTT. This codes for CASSPQGGSHQPQHF.

The rearrangement uses TRBV7-9 and TRBJ2-5, with D tentatively TRBD1 (5 bases). The CDR3 sequence is 15 residues long. The V gene lost 3 bases and the J gene lost 5 bases, with 16 bases spanning the gap. Germline V gene sequence: CDR1 SEHNR, CDR2 FQNEAQ (reference sequence). The CDR3 sequence is CASSFQGITGETQYF. CDR3 coding DNA: TGTGCCAGCAGCTTTCAGGGCATAACCGGGGAGACCCAGTACTTC.

This clone occurred once. V gene TRBV10-3 combines with J gene TRBJ2-7; 8 bases agree with TRBD1. There are 13 residues in the CDR3. Trimming removed 7 bases from V and 0 bases from J; junction bases left unmatched: 2. Germline CDR1 reads ENHRY; CDR2 reads SYGVKD. The CDR3 sequence: CAITDRGSYEQYF. CDR3 DNA: TGTGCCATCACTGACAGGGGCTCCTACGAGCAGTACTTC.

This chain links TRBV6-1 with TRBJ2-3, with TRBD1 as a possible D gene (6 bases). The CDR3 is made up of 15 amino acids. Germline CDR1 is MNHNS and CDR2 is SASEGT. V was shortened by 1 base and J by 6 bases, with 14 bases between the two germline ends. The CDR3 sequence is CASSEGWGLGDTQYF. The DNA of the CDR3 is TGTGCCAGCAGTGAAGGTTGGGGGCTTGGGGATACGCAGTATTTT.

V gene TRBV2 combines with J gene TRBJ2-1, with D possibly matching TRBD2 (6 bases). This CDR3 has 17 amino acids. V dropped 2 bases and J dropped 7 bases, with 21 bases sitting between them. Germline V gene lookup returns CDR1 SNHLY and CDR2 FYNNEI. The CDR3 DNA sequence: TGTGCCAGCAGTGAATTCCCCGCTAGCGCGGTAGGGAATGAGCAGTTCTTC. This sequence encodes CASSEFPASAVGNEQFF.

For the CDR3, the DNA is TGCGCCAGCAGCCTGGGGGACAGAAACAGCTATGGCTACACCTTC. Its protein product is CASSLGDRNSYGYTF. The chain couples TRBV5-1 to TRBJ1-2; 7 nucleotides match TRBD1. The length of the CDR3 is 15 residues. Germline V gene sequence: CDR1 SGHRS, CDR2 YFSETQ. The V gene end was trimmed by 4 bases and the J gene end by 4 bases; junction bases not matched to a gene: 10.

The chain is built from TRBV3-1 (or the pseudogene TRBV3-2) and TRBJ1-4, with D unresolved. The CDR3 is made up of 14 amino acids. Germline loops: CDR1 LGHDT, CDR2 YNNKEL (reference sequence). Trimming cost V 5 bases and J 1 base, with 8 bases left between them. The CDR3 reads CASSIQLTNEKLFF. The CDR3 bases are TGTGCCAGCAGCATACAGCTAACTAATGAAAAACTGTTTTTT.

This chain joins TRBV18 and TRBJ2-2; D may be TRBD2 (6 bases). This CDR3 has 15 amino acids. Trimming removed 7 bases at V and 5 bases at J, with 17 bases between. CDR1 is KGHSH and CDR2 is LQKENI in the germline V gene. CDR3 residues: CASYGTSFATGELFF. In DNA form, the CDR3 reads TGTGCCAGCTACGGGACTTCCTTTGCAACCGGGGAGCTGTTTTTT.

V usage is TRBV6-5 and J usage is TRBJ2-2; the D is unclear. Germline values: CDR1 MNHEY, CDR2 SVGAGI. The CDR3 length is 12 residues. The V gene lost 4 bases and the J gene lost 6 bases, with 6 bases spanning the gap. CDR3 nucleotides: TGTGCCAGCAGTTCTTTCCCCGGGGAGCTGTTTTTT. Translation: CASSSFPGELFF.

V and J are TRBV11-2 and TRBJ2-1; tentative D call: TRBD1 (5 bases). CDR1 is SGHAT and CDR2 is FQNNGV in the germline V gene. The CDR3 extends over 14 amino acids. V lost 5 bases, J lost 7 bases, and 15 bases lay in between. The CDR3 loop is CASSQQAVWNEQFF. In DNA form, the CDR3 reads TGTGCCAGCAGCCAACAGGCGGTATGGAATGAGCAGTTCTTC.

The chain has TRBV7-9 and TRBJ1-1, with D possibly TRBD1 on 5 matching bases. The V end was cut by 1 base, the J end by 6 bases, with 15 bases between. CDR3 length equals 15 residues. Germline CDR1 SEHNR, CDR2 FQNEAQ (reference sequence). Written as DNA, the CDR3 is TGTGCCAGCAGCTTAGTCGGACAAGGGAGGCCTGAAGCTTTCTTT. Its protein is CASSLVGQGRPEAFF.